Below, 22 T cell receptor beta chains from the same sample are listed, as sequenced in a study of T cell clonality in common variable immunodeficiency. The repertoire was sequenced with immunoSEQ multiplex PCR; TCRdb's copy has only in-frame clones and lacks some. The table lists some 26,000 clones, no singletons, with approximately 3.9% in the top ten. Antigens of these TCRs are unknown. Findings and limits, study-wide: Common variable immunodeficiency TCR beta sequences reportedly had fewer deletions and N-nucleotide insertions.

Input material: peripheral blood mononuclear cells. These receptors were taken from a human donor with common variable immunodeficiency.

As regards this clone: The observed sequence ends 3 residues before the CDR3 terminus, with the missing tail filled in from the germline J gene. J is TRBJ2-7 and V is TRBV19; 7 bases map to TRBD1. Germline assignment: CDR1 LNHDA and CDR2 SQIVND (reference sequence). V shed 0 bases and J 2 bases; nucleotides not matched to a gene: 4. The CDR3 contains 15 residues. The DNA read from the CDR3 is TGTGCCAGTAGTATAGATCGGCAGGGGGCCTACGAG. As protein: CASSIDRQGAYE. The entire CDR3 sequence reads CASSIDRQGAYEQYF. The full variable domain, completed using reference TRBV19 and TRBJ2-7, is DGGITQSPKYLFRKEGQNVTLSCEQNLNHDAMYWYRQDPGQGLRLIYYSQIVNDFQKGDIAEGYSVSREKKESFPLTVTSAQKNPTAFYLCASSIDRQGAYEQYFGPGTRLTVT.

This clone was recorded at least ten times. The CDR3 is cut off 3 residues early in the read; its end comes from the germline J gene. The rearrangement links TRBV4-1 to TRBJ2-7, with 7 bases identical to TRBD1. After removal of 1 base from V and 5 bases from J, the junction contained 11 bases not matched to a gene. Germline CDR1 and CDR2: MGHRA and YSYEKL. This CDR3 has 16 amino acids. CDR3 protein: CASSQGPDRALNEQYF. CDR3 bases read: TGCGCCAGCAGCCAAGGTCCAGACAGGGCCCTCAACGAG.

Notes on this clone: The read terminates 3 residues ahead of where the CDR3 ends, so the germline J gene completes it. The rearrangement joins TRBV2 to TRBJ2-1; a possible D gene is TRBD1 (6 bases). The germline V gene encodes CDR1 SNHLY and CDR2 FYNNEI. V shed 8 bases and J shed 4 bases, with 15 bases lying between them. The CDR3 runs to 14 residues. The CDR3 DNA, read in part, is TGTGCCAGCGGCCTGGACAGATTATACAATGAG. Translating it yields CASGLDRLYNE. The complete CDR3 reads CASGLDRLYNEQFF.

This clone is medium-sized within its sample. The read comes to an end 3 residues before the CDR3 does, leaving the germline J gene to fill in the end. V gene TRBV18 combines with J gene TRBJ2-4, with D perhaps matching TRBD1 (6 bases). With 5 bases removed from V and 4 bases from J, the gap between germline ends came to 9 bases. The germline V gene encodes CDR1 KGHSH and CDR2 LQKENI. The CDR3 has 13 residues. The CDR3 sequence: CASSADSKNIQYF. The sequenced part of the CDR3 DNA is TGTGCCAGCTCAGCGGACAGTAAAAACATT.

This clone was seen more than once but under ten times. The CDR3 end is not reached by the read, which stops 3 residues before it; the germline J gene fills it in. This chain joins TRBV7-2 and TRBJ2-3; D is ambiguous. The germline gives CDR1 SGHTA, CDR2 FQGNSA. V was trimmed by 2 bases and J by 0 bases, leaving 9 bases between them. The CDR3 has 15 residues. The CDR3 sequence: CASSLRADSTDTQYF. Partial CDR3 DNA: TGTGCCAGCAGCTTAAGGGCAGATAGCACAGATACG. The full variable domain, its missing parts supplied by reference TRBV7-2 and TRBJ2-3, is GAGVSQSPSNKVTEKGKDVELRCDPISGHTALYWYRQSLGQGLEFLIYFQGNSAPDKSGLPSDRFSAERTGGSVSTLTIQRTQQEDSAVYLCASSLRADSTDTQYFGPGTRLTVL.

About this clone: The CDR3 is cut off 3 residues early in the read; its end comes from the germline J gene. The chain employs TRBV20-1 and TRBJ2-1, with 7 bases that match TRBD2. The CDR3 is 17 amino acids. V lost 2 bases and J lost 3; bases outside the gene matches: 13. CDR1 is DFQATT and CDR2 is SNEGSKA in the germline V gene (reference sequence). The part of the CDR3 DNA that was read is TGCAGTGCTAGACCCTGGGCCGGGCGGGAGCTCTACAATGAG. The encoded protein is CSARPWAGRELYNE. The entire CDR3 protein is CSARPWAGRELYNEQFF.

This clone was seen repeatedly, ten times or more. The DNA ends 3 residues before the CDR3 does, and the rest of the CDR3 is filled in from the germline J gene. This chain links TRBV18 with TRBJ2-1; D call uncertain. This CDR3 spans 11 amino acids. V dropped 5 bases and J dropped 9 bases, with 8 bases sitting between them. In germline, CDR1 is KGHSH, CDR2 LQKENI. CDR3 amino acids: CASSIIGEQFF. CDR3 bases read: TGTGCCAGCTCAATCATCGGTGAG.

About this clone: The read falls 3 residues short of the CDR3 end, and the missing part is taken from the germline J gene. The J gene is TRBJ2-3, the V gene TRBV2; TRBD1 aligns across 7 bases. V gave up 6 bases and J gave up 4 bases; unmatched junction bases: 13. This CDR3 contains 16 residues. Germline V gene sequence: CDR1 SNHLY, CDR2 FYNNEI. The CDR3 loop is CASRKPSGGDADTQYF. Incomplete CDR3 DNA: TGTGCCAGCAGGAAACCCTCAGGGGGAGACGCAGATACG.

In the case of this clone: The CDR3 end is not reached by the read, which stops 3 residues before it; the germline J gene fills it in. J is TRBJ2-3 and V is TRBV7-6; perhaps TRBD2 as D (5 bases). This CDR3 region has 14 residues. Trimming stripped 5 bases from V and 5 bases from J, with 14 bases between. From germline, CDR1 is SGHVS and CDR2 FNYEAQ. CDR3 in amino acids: CASSRRSSEDTQYF. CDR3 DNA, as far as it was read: TGTGCCAGCAGCCGAAGAAGTAGCGAAGATACG.

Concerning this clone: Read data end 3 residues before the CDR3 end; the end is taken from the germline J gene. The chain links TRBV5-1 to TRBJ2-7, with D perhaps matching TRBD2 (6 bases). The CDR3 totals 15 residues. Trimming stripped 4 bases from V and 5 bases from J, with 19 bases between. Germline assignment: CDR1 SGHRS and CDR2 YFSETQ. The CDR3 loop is CASSRSGTGTNEQYF. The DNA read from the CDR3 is TGCGCCAGCAGCCGGTCCGGGACTGGGACGAACGAG.

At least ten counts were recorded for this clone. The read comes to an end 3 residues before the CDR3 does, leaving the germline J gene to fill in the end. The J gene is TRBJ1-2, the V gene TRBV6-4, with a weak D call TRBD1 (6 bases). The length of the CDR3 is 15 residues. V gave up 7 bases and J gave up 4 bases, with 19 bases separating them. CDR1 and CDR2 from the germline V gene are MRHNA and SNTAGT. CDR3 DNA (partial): TGTGCCAGCACCCCTCTCGGGGGGGGCGTCTATGGC. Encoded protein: CASTPLGGGVYG. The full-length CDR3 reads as CASTPLGGGVYGYTF.

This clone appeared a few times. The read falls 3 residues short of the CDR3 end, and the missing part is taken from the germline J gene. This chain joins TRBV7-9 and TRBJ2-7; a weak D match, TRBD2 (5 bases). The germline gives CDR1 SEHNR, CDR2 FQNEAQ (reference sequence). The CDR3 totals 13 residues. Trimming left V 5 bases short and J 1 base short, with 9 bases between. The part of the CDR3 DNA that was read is TGTGCCAGCAGCCCCCGGGGTTCCTACGAG. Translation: CASSPRGSYE. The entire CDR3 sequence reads CASSPRGSYEQYF. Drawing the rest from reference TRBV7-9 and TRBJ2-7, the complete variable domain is DTGVSQNPRHKITKRGQNVTFRCDPISEHNRLYWYRQTLGQGPEFLTYFQNEAQLEKSRLLSDRFSAERPKGSFSTLEIQRTEQGDSAMYLCASSPRGSYEQYFGPGTRLTVT.

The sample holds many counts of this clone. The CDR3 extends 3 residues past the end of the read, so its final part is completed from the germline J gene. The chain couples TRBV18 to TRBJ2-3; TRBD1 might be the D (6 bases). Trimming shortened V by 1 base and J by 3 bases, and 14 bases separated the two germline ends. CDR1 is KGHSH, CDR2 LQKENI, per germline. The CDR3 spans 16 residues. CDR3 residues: CASSPLGAGDTDTQYF. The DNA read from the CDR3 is TGTGCCAGCTCACCACTGGGGGCAGGGGATACAGATACG.

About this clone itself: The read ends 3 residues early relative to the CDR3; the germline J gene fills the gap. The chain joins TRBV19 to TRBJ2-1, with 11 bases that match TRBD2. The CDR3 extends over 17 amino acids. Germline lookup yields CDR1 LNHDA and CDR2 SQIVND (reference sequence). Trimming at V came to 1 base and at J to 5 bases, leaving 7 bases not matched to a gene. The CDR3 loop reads CASSIAPSGRFNNEQFF. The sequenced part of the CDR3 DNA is TGTGCCAGTAGTATAGCACCTAGCGGGAGGTTTAACAATGAG.

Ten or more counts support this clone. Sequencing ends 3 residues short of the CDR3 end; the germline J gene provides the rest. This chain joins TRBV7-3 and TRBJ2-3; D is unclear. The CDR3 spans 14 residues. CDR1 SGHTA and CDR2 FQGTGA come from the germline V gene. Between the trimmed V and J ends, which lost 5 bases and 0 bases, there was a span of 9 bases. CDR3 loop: CASSLLYSTDTQYF. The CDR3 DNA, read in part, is TGTGCCAGCAGCCTACTCTATAGCACAGATACG.

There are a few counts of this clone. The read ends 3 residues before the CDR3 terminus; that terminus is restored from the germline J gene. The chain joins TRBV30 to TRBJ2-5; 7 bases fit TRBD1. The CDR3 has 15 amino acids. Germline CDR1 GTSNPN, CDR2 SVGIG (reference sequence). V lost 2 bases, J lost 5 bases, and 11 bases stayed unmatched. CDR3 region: CAWSPLDRLGETQYF. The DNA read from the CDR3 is TGTGCCTGGAGTCCGCTGGACAGGCTTGGGGAGACC.

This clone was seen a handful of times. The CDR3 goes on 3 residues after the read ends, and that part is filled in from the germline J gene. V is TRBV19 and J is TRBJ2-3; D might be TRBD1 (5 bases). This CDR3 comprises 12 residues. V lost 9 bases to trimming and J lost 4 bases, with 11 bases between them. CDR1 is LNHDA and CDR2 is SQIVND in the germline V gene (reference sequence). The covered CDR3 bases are TGTGCCAGCTTACAGGTGCCAGATACG. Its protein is CASLQVPDT. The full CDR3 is CASLQVPDTQYF.

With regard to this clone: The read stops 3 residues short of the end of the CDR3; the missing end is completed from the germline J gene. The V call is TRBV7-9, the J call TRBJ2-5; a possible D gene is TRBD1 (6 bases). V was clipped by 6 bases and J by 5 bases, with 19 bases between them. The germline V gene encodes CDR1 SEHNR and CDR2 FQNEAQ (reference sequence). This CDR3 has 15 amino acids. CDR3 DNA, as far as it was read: TGTGCCAGCAGACAGCCTCAGGGGAGTTTGGAGACC. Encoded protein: CASRQPQGSLET. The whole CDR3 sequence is CASRQPQGSLETQYF.

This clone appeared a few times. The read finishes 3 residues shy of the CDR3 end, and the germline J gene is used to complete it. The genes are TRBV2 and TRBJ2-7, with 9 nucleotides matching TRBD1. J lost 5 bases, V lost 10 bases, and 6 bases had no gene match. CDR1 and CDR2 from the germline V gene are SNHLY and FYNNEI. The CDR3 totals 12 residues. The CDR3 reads CATARDRDEQYF. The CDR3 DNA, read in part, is TGTGCCACCGCCCGGGACAGGGACGAG.

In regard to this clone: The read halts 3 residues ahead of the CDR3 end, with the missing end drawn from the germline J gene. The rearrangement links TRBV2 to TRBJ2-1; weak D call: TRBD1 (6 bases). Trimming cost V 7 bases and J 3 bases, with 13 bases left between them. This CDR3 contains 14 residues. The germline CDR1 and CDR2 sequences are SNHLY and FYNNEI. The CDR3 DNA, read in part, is TGTGCCAGCACCAGGGGTTTCCTCTACAATGAG. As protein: CASTRGFLYNE. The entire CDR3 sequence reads CASTRGFLYNEQFF.

CDR3 bases read: TGTGCCAGTAGTATTGGGCCGGACAGGGGGCAACAGCCC. This sequence encodes CASSIGPDRGQQP. The entire CDR3 is CASSIGPDRGQQPQHF. This chain links TRBV19 with TRBJ1-5; TRBD1 matches at 11 bases. The read is 3 residues too short to cover the CDR3 end, so that end is filled in from the germline J gene. Looked up from germline, CDR1 is LNHDA and CDR2 is SQIVND (reference sequence). J gave up 7 bases and V 3 bases, and 8 bases lay outside the gene matches. The CDR3 has 16 residues.

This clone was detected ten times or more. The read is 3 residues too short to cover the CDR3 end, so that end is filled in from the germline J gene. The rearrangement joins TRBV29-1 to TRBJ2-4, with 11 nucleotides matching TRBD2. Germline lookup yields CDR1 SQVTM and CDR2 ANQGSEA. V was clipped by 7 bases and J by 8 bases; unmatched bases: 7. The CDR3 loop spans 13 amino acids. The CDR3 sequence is CSAVGLAGDIQYF. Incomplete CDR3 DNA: TGCAGCGCCGTCGGACTAGCGGGCGACATT. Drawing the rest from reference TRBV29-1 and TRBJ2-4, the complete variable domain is SAVISQKPSRDICQRGTSLTIQCQVDSQVTMMFWYRQQPGQSLTLIATANQGSEATYESGFVIDKFPISRPNLTFSTLTVSNMSPEDSSIYLCSAVGLAGDIQYFGAGTRLSVL.